This entry lists 16 T cell receptor beta chains sequenced from one sample in a study of OX40 agonist ivuxolimab in advanced cancers. Library method: the immunoSEQ multiplex PCR assay. As stored in TCRdb, this immuneACCESS dataset retains in-frame rearrangements with V and J assigned. A fraction of the clones does not appear; measured against another copy, unresolved V genes explain less than half of the discrepancy, and the remainder lacks a known reason. The sample yields over 30,000 clones; around 80% were counted once. The ten largest clones take up 1.5% to 2% of the sample. The input for sequencing was CD4+ or CD8+ T cells sorted from blood, taken in a trial of the OX40 agonist ivuxolimab. Receptors were obtained from an adult with an advanced solid tumor such as melanoma, head and neck, liver or kidney cancer.

The gene calls are TRBV7-3 and TRBJ2-5; the match to TRBD2 covers 10 bases. CDR1 is SGHTA and CDR2 is FQGTGA in the germline V gene. CDR3 length: 15 amino acids. J gave up 3 bases and V 7 bases, and 8 bases lay outside the gene matches. The CDR3 is CASNGGLAAKETQYF. The CDR3 nucleotides are TGTGCCAGCAACGGAGGACTAGCGGCAAAAGAGACCCAGTACTTC.

The chain has TRBV5-3 and TRBJ2-1, with unresolved D. TRBV5-3 is an open reading frame, and its role is uncertain. This CDR3 is 12 amino acids long. V dropped 0 bases and J dropped 12 bases, with 10 bases sitting between them. The CDR3, as DNA: TGTGCCAGAAGCTTGGCCCGACCGGGGCAGTTCTTC. This sequence encodes CARSLARPGQFF.

Of note for this clone: Additional DNA sequences in this sample encode the identical CDR3. The V call is TRBV5-3, the J call TRBJ1-2; D gene ambiguous. TRBV5-3 is an ORF, and what it does is uncertain. With 1 base removed from V and 4 bases from J, the gap between germline ends came to 17 bases. There are 16 residues in the CDR3. The CDR3 nucleotides are TGTGCCAGAAGCTTGTGTGAAGGTAAGGCCACCTATGGCTACACCTTC. Amino acids: CARSLCEGKATYGYTF.

The J gene is TRBJ2-5, the V gene TRBV20-1; D is undetermined. Deletions cut 5 bases from V and 2 bases from J, with 3 bases between. The germline CDR1 and CDR2 sequences are DFQATT and SNEGSKA (reference sequence). The CDR3 length is 10 residues. The CDR3 DNA reads as TGCAGTGCTTTTCAAGAGACCCAGTACTTC. This codes for CSAFQETQYF.

This clone was seen only once. The chain uses TRBV29-1 and TRBJ2-5; 7 bases are a match to TRBD1. CDR1 is SQVTM and CDR2 is ANQGSEA in the germline V gene. This CDR3 spans 14 amino acids. The V and J ends lost 4 bases and 2 bases, in that order; junction bases with no gene match: 7. This chain's CDR3 is CSVGGGQTQETQYF. CDR3 in DNA: TGCAGCGTTGGAGGGGGACAGACTCAAGAGACCCAGTACTTC.

The V call is TRBV5-4, the J call TRBJ1-4, with D unclear. With 7 bases removed from V and 6 bases from J, the gap between germline ends came to 19 bases. Germline CDR1 SGHNT, CDR2 YYREEE (reference sequence). The CDR3 loop spans 15 amino acids. The CDR3 sequence: CASPRAQTKDEKLFF. CDR3 coding DNA: TGTGCCAGCCCCAGAGCCCAGACGAAGGATGAAAAACTGTTTTTT.

The rearrangement joins TRBV28 to TRBJ2-2; no definite D call. V lost 8 bases and J lost 4, with 8 bases in between. The V gene's germline CDR1 is MDHEN and CDR2 SYDVKM. This CDR3 is 12 amino acids long. In DNA, the CDR3 is TGTGCCAGCTTTAGTAGCACCGGGGAGCTGTTTTTT. It codes for CASFSSTGELFF.

The chain links TRBV7-9 to TRBJ2-5; D may be TRBD2 (5 bases). CDR1 is SEHNR and CDR2 is FQNEAQ in the germline V gene (reference sequence). The CDR3 loop spans 14 amino acids. V lost 2 bases and J 2 bases, leaving 9 bases between the germline ends. The CDR3 sequence is CASSLYGSQETQYF. The CDR3 nucleotides read TGTGCCAGCAGCTTATATGGGAGTCAAGAGACCCAGTACTTC.

V usage is TRBV4-1 and J usage is TRBJ2-3, with 7 positions matching TRBD1. This CDR3 comprises 18 residues. J was trimmed by 4 bases and V by 4 bases; bases with no gene match: 17. CDR1 and CDR2 from the germline V gene are MGHRA and YSYEKL. CDR3 residues: CASSLFHRQGRSPDTQYF. The CDR3 DNA reads as TGCGCCAGCAGCCTATTTCATAGACAGGGACGAAGCCCAGATACGCAGTATTTT.

This clone has a handful of counts. This chain connects TRBV5-1 to TRBJ2-7; D is undetermined. CDR1 is SGHRS, CDR2 YFSETQ, per germline. The CDR3 is 14 residues long. The V end lost 3 bases, the J end lost 1 base, and 11 bases lay between the germline ends. This CDR3 reads CASSSDALSYEQYF. In DNA form, the CDR3 reads TGCGCCAGCAGCTCAGACGCTTTGTCCTACGAGCAGTACTTC.

The genes are TRBV5-1 and TRBJ2-1; D perhaps matches TRBD1 (5 bases). Germline values: CDR1 SGHRS, CDR2 YFSETQ. The CDR3 has 14 residues. V was shortened by 0 bases and J by 6 bases, with 10 bases between the two germline ends. CDR3 loop: CASSLAQGGNEQFF. The DNA of the CDR3 is TGCGCCAGCAGCTTGGCGCAGGGTGGCAATGAGCAGTTCTTC.

The chain is built from TRBV7-2 and TRBJ2-3; 9 bases fit TRBD1. Germline CDR1 is SGHTA and CDR2 is FQGNSA. V gave up 0 bases and J gave up 6 bases; unmatched junction bases: 10. The CDR3 length is 17 residues. The CDR3 protein is CASSLAPPGQGRDTQYF. Here the CDR3 DNA reads TGTGCCAGCAGCTTAGCTCCCCCGGGACAGGGTAGGGATACGCAGTATTTT.

V usage is TRBV7-8 and J usage is TRBJ2-3, with TRBD1 as a possible D gene (5 bases). Germline V CDR1 and CDR2: SGHVS, FQNEAQ. V was trimmed by 4 bases and J by 4 bases, leaving 12 bases between them. This CDR3 is 14 amino acids long. In nucleotides, the CDR3 is TGTGCCAGCAGCTCCCCAGGGATCGCAGATACGCAGTATTTT. Amino acid sequence: CASSSPGIADTQYF.

J is TRBJ1-2 and V is TRBV6-5, with 8 nucleotides matching TRBD1. CDR1 and CDR2 from the germline V gene are MNHEY and SVGAGI. The CDR3 consists of 13 residues. V dropped 5 bases and J dropped 8; count of bases not matched to a gene: 7. The CDR3 region has the DNA TGTGCCAGCAGTGCCCAGGGGGCGCGGGGCTACACCTTC. Translation: CASSAQGARGYTF.

The chain links TRBV27 to TRBJ1-3; no definite D call. V lost 4 bases and J 2 bases, leaving 12 bases between the germline ends. CDR3 size: 15 residues. Germline CDR1 and CDR2: MNHEY and SMNVEV (reference sequence). CDR3 nucleotides: TGTGCCAGCAGTTCACCTACGGATCCTGGAAACACCATATATTTT. Protein: CASSSPTDPGNTIYF.

This clone came up a few times. The chain recombines TRBV5-1 with TRBJ1-1; D ambiguous. This CDR3 is 14 amino acids long. CDR1 SGHRS and CDR2 YFSETQ come from the germline V gene. Trimming removed 1 base from V and 1 base from J, with 8 bases in between. CDR3 in amino acids: CASSLSAANTEAFF. Here the CDR3 DNA reads TGCGCCAGCAGCTTGTCCGCGGCGAACACTGAAGCTTTCTTT.